Shown below are 24 T cell receptor beta chains from a single sample sequenced in a study of CXCR3-negative and CXCR3-positive naive CD8 T cells. The authors made the TRB cDNA libraries by 5' RACE using UMI labels. TCRdb reprocessed the 5' RACE reads, keeping one entry per CDR3 protein, no DNA. This sample lists about 26,000 distinct CDR3 sequences; its ten largest clones have approximately 3%. The sample taken for sequencing was naive CXCR3- CD8+ T cells from blood. This sample's subset: CD45RO-CCR7+CD27+CD95- naive CD8+ T cells lacking CXCR3 (TNR3-). The receptors were sampled from a human donor in good health. Some clones in this sample may be carry-over from other donors' samples.

The chain links TRBV20-1 to TRBJ2-7; checking the TCRdb D call of TRBD2 is not possible without DNA. This CDR3 comprises 15 residues. The germline CDR1 and CDR2 sequences are DFQATT and SNEGSKA (reference sequence). The CDR3: CSARDPDWPSYEQYF.

The J gene is TRBJ2-1, the V gene TRBV6-4; TCRdb's assignment of TRBD2 cannot be checked, as there is no DNA. The V gene's germline CDR1 is MRHNA and CDR2 SNTAGT. The CDR3 is made up of 16 amino acids. CDR3 loop: CASSDSGRATSNEQFF.

The V call is TRBV11-2, the J call TRBJ2-7; TCRdb's D call, TRBD1, is unchecked because there is no DNA. Germline assignment: CDR1 SGHAT and CDR2 FQNNGV. CDR3 size: 15 residues. CDR3 sequence: CASSSRGHSSYEQYF.

The J gene is TRBJ2-5, the V gene TRBV5-5. In germline, CDR1 is SGHKS, CDR2 YYEKEE (reference sequence). The CDR3 spans 13 residues. The CDR3 loop reads CASSLYLGETQYF. The whole variable domain, filled in from reference TRBV5-5 and TRBJ2-5, reads DAGVTQSPTHLIKTRGQQVTLRCSPISGHKSVSWYQQVLGQGPQFIFQYYEKEERGRGNFPDRFSARQFPNYSSELNVNALLLGDSALYLCASSLYLGETQYFGPGTRLLVL.

The J gene is TRBJ1-1, the V gene TRBV7-9. In germline, CDR1 is SEHNR, CDR2 FQNEAQ (reference sequence). This CDR3 contains 14 residues. CDR3: CASSASSLNTEAFF.

The CDR3 sequence: CSAPDLYGYTF. J is TRBJ1-2 and V is TRBV20-1; TCRdb picks TRBD1, but there is no DNA to check that call. Germline V gene lookup returns CDR1 DFQATT and CDR2 SNEGSKA (reference sequence). This CDR3 comprises 11 residues.

The rearrangement joins TRBV20-1 to TRBJ2-1; the TRBD2 assignment by TCRdb is unverifiable without DNA. The CDR3 loop spans 15 amino acids. CDR1 is DFQATT, CDR2 SNEGSKA, per germline (reference sequence). This chain's CDR3 is CSASSGSSSYNEQFF.

V is TRBV28 and J is TRBJ1-1; absent DNA, TCRdb's TRBD1 call cannot be checked. The CDR3 covers 14 residues. Per germline, CDR1 MDHEN and CDR2 SYDVKM. CDR3 in amino acids: CASSLSRMNTEAFF.

The chain recombines TRBV29-1 with TRBJ2-7. This CDR3 contains 13 residues. The germline V gene encodes CDR1 SQVTM and CDR2 ANQGSEA. CDR3: CSVVYTYSYEQYF.

The chain uses TRBV29-1 and TRBJ2-5; with no DNA, the TCRdb D assignment of TRBD2 cannot be verified. This CDR3 region has 13 residues. Germline-derived CDR1 and CDR2 are SQVTM and ANQGSEA. The CDR3 is CSVEVEGWETQYF.

This sequence joins TRBV29-1 and TRBJ2-3. The CDR3 loop spans 13 amino acids. Germline CDR1 SQVTM, CDR2 ANQGSEA. CDR3 region: CSVIPSLSDTQYF.

The chain joins TRBV5-1 to TRBJ2-1. The CDR3 extends over 14 amino acids. Germline lookup yields CDR1 SGHRS and CDR2 YFSETQ. The CDR3 sequence is CASSLEQRSNEQFF. Together with reference TRBV5-1 and TRBJ2-1, the CDR3 gives the full variable domain: KAGVTQTPRYLIKTRGQQVTLSCSPISGHRSVSWYQQTPGQGLQFLFEYFSETQRNKGNFPGRFSGRQFSNSRSEMNVSTLELGDSALYLCASSLEQRSNEQFFGPGTRLTVL.

The chain links TRBV20-1 to TRBJ2-1; the D gene TCRdb calls, TRBD2, cannot be checked with no DNA. Germline CDR1 DFQATT, CDR2 SNEGSKA (reference sequence). The CDR3 length is 14 residues. CDR3 sequence: CSARPSGYYNEQFF.

V and J are TRBV15 and TRBJ2-4; TCRdb calls TRBD1, which cannot be checked without DNA. Germline values: CDR1 LNHNV, CDR2 YYDKDF (reference sequence). The CDR3 runs to 17 residues. The chain's CDR3 is CATSRAGQVKAKNIQYF.

The gene calls are TRBV29-1 and TRBJ2-1; the TCRdb call, TRBD1, lacks DNA for checking. The CDR3 covers 14 residues. The germline CDR1 and CDR2 sequences are SQVTM and ANQGSEA. CDR3 residues: CSVPQDNSYNEQFF.

CDR3 residues: CASSLQQGARGEQYF. This chain joins TRBV11-2 and TRBJ2-7; with no DNA, the TCRdb D assignment of TRBD1 cannot be verified. This CDR3 has 15 residues. CDR1 and CDR2 (germline): SGHAT, FQNNGV.

The CDR3: CASSPRGEPQHF. This chain uses TRBV7-2 with TRBJ1-5; TCRdb selects TRBD1, and the lack of DNA leaves this call unchecked. CDR1 and CDR2 from the germline V gene are SGHTA and FQGNSA. The CDR3 spans 12 residues.

V is TRBV28 and J is TRBJ1-5; checking the TCRdb D call of TRBD1 is not possible without DNA. From germline, CDR1 is MDHEN and CDR2 SYDVKM. CDR3 length equals 14 residues. The CDR3 is CASSSDSYNQPQHF.

This chain uses TRBV5-1 with TRBJ2-1; TCRdb reports TRBD2, a call that lacks DNA to check it against. CDR3 length: 16 residues. Per the germline V gene, CDR1 is SGHRS and CDR2 is YFSETQ. The CDR3 here is CASSLDRLARYNEQFF.

The genes are TRBV6-6 and TRBJ1-3; no DNA is available, so the TRBD1 call from TCRdb remains unchecked. The CDR3 totals 19 residues. CDR1 and CDR2 from the germline V gene are MNHNY and SVGAGI (reference sequence). Here the CDR3 reads CASSYSMEQGANSGNTIYF.

By frequency, this clonotype is medium-sized. The chain employs TRBV6-6 and TRBJ1-2. The CDR3 is 14 residues long. Germline loops: CDR1 MNHNY, CDR2 SVGAGI (reference sequence). CDR3 loop: CASTFSGYTYGYTF.

This rearrangement joins TRBV29-1 to TRBJ2-3; the TCRdb D gene call, TRBD1, has no DNA to confirm it. Germline V gene data show CDR1 as SQVTM and CDR2 as ANQGSEA. This CDR3 is 14 amino acids long. CDR3 amino acids: CSVVWGDRPDTQYF.

The V call is TRBV28, the J call TRBJ2-1. Germline CDR1 is MDHEN and CDR2 is SYDVKM. There are 14 residues in the CDR3. The CDR3 reads CASSFDGPYNEQFF.

The chain joins TRBV7-9 to TRBJ1-1; TCRdb indicates TRBD1, and absent DNA this call remains unverified. This CDR3 spans 12 amino acids. Germline loops: CDR1 SEHNR, CDR2 FQNEAQ (reference sequence). The CDR3 is CASSYEGTEAFF.